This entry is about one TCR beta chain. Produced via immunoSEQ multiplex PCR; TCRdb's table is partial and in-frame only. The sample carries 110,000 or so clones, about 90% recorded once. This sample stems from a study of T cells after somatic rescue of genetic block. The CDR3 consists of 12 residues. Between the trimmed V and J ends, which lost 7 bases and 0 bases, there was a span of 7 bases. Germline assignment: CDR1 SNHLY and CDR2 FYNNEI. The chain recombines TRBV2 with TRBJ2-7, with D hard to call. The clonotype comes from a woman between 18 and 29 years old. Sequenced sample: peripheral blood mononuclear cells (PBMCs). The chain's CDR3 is CASIGGSYEQYF. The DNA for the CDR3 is TGTGCCAGCATAGGCGGCTCCTACGAGCAGTACTTC.